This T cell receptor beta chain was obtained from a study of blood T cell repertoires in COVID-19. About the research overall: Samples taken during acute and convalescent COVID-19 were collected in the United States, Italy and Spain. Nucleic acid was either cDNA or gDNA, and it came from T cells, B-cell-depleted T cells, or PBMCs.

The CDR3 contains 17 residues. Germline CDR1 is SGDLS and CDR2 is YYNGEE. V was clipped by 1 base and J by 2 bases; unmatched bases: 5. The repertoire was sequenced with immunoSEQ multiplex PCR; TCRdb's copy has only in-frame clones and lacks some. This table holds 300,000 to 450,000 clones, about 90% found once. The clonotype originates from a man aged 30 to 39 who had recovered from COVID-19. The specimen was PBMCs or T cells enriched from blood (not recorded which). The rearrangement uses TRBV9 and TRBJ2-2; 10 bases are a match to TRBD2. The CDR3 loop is CASSVPSGGANTGELFF. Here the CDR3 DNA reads TGTGCCAGCAGCGTACCTAGCGGGGGCGCAAACACCGGGGAGCTGTTTTTT.